Reported below is one TCR beta chain. The record originates from a study of blood T cell repertoires in COVID-19. Study-wide background: There were acute and convalescent COVID-19 samples, and they came from the United States, Italy and Spain.

CDR1 and CDR2 from the germline V gene are SGHVS and FNYEAQ. Trimming took off 5 bases at V and 1 base at J, with 10 bases between the two ends. The CDR3 totals 14 residues. Participants, 18 to 89 years old, spanned 24 US areas. Resolution of symptoms, clearance, or two negative PCRs was present in recovered Cohort 3 donors. Original data processing: By means of reference gene primer amplification, nucleated cell counts were estimated. Assay: immunoSEQ multiplex PCR; the TCRdb copy retains only in-frame clones and omits some. The V and J calls and clone size are taken from that table; D and trimming were inferred from the DNA. There are a few hundred thousand clones in the sample; 70% to 90% occur only once, and 3.5% to 4.5% lies in the top ten.

The sequence was obtained from a woman aged 25 to 45 who had recovered from COVID-19. Sequenced sample: PBMCs or T cells enriched from blood (not recorded which). The chain is built from TRBV7-6 and TRBJ2-3; maybe TRBD2 (5 bases). The CDR3: CASSRDEGTDTQYF. CDR3 DNA sequence: TGTGCCAGCAGCCGGGATGAAGGCACAGATACGCAGTATTTT.